Presented here are 28 T cell receptor beta chains from one specimen sequenced in a study of monozygotic twins with inflammatory bowel disease. Following a re-call of the 5' RACE reads, TCRdb has one entry per CDR3 protein and lacks DNA. Found here are approximately 420,000 distinct CDR3 sequences; the top ten clones hold 2.4%. Input material: blood. Receptors were obtained from a human donor with ulcerative colitis or Crohn's disease, or a healthy co-twin of an affected twin (not recorded which).

The J gene is TRBJ1-6, the V gene TRBV4-1; TCRdb's D call, TRBD1, is unchecked because there is no DNA. The CDR3 totals 15 residues. Germline V gene lookup returns CDR1 MGHRA and CDR2 YSYEKL. CDR3 loop: CASSQETRENSPLHF.

The CDR3 sequence: CSARDPRLAGGFYNEQFF. The rearrangement uses TRBV20-1 and TRBJ2-1; TCRdb outputs TRBD2, but without DNA this stays unchecked. This CDR3 comprises 18 residues. Germline CDR1 is DFQATT and CDR2 is SNEGSKA (reference sequence).

This chain joins TRBV3-1 and TRBJ2-7; absent DNA, TCRdb's TRBD1 call cannot be checked. Germline CDR1 LGHDT, CDR2 YNNKEL (reference sequence). This CDR3 has 15 residues. The CDR3 region is CASSQVPGASYEQYF.

This sequence joins TRBV7-7 and TRBJ2-7; the D call from TCRdb, TRBD2, cannot be confirmed without DNA. The CDR3 runs 15 residues. The germline V gene encodes CDR1 SSHAT and CDR2 FNYEAQ (reference sequence). CDR3 in amino acids: CASSPGGLAGVEQYF.

The V and J genes are TRBV5-1 and TRBJ2-5; the TCRdb call, TRBD1, lacks DNA for checking. Germline assignment: CDR1 SGHRS and CDR2 YFSETQ. The CDR3 consists of 14 residues. The CDR3 sequence is CASSFDRGRGTQYF.

CDR3 sequence: CSARAPTSLRYEQYF. The V call is TRBV20-1, the J call TRBJ2-7; the D call from TCRdb, TRBD2, cannot be confirmed without DNA. Germline loops: CDR1 DFQATT, CDR2 SNEGSKA (reference sequence). This CDR3 contains 15 residues.

The CDR3 is CSLGTAPNQPHHF. V gene TRBV20-1 combines with J gene TRBJ1-5; TCRdb gives TRBD1 as the D gene, but with no DNA this cannot be confirmed. Germline V gives CDR1 DFQATT, CDR2 SNEGSKA (reference sequence). The CDR3 loop spans 13 amino acids.

The V and J genes are TRBV7-8 and TRBJ2-1; the D call from TCRdb, TRBD2, cannot be confirmed without DNA. Per the germline V gene, CDR1 is SGHVS and CDR2 is FQNEAQ. This CDR3 has 19 amino acids. CDR3 protein: CASSLGGLAGGLRYNEQFF.

The chain couples TRBV6-5 to TRBJ1-2. Looked up from germline, CDR1 is MNHEY and CDR2 is SVGAGI. This CDR3 has 15 residues. The CDR3 protein is CASSRRPTVYYGYTF.

V usage is TRBV15 and J usage is TRBJ2-3; lacking DNA, the TRBD1 call made by TCRdb goes unchecked. CDR3 length equals 15 residues. Germline lookup yields CDR1 LNHNV and CDR2 YYDKDF (reference sequence). The CDR3 region is CATSRDRGPADTQYF.

The chain recombines TRBV29-1 with TRBJ2-7; TCRdb picks TRBD1, but there is no DNA to check that call. Germline lookup yields CDR1 SQVTM and CDR2 ANQGSEA. The CDR3 spans 12 residues. CDR3 region: CSVEGTTYEQYF.

The chain has TRBV28 and TRBJ2-1; TCRdb's D call, TRBD2, is unchecked because there is no DNA. CDR1 MDHEN and CDR2 SYDVKM come from the germline V gene. This CDR3 is built from 16 residues. The CDR3 sequence is CASSLSFLGRGNEQFF.

This chain joins TRBV25-1 and TRBJ1-1. The CDR3 contains 14 residues. CDR1 MGHDK and CDR2 SYGVNS come from the germline V gene. CDR3 region: CASRAGRGNTEAFF.

The rearrangement links TRBV18 to TRBJ2-7; TCRdb's D call of TRBD1 is untestable without DNA. CDR1 is KGHSH and CDR2 is LQKENI in the germline V gene. CDR3 length: 14 amino acids. The CDR3 protein is CASSPITGAGEQYF.

The rearrangement uses TRBV7-2 and TRBJ1-6; TCRdb outputs TRBD1, but without DNA this stays unchecked. CDR3 size: 16 residues. CDR1 is SGHTA and CDR2 is FQGNSA in the germline V gene. CDR3 residues: CASSLGPGGSGSPLHF.

The J gene is TRBJ1-1, the V gene TRBV7-2; checking the TCRdb D call of TRBD1 is not possible without DNA. Germline CDR1 reads SGHTA; CDR2 reads FQGNSA. The length of the CDR3 is 16 residues. The CDR3 loop reads CASSFPWTAINTEAFF.

The rearrangement uses TRBV18 and TRBJ2-7; TCRdb designates TRBD2, a call that cannot be tested without DNA. The CDR3 contains 15 residues. CDR1 is KGHSH, CDR2 LQKENI, per germline. CDR3: CASSRTSGSSYEQYF.

This chain connects TRBV6-1 to TRBJ1-2. The CDR3 has 13 amino acids. Germline V gives CDR1 MNHNS, CDR2 SASEGT. Here the CDR3 reads CASILNLPYGYTF.

The CDR3 spells CASRERGRTDTQYF. The chain has TRBV3-1 and TRBJ2-3; TCRdb indicates TRBD1, and absent DNA this call remains unverified. Germline lookup yields CDR1 LGHDT and CDR2 YNNKEL (reference sequence). The CDR3 has 14 amino acids.

The genes are TRBV19 and TRBJ2-7; without DNA, the TCRdb call of TRBD2 cannot be checked. This CDR3 has 15 residues. CDR1 is LNHDA and CDR2 is SQIVND in the germline V gene (reference sequence). This CDR3 reads CASSPGTSVHYEQYF.

The rearrangement links TRBV12-3 or TRBV12-4 to TRBJ2-3; TCRdb returns TRBD1, unconfirmable since there is no DNA. This CDR3 is built from 15 residues. CDR3 loop: CASSPHDGGRDTQYF.

The chain employs TRBV29-1 and TRBJ2-7; TCRdb outputs TRBD1, but without DNA this stays unchecked. This CDR3 is built from 13 residues. Germline-derived CDR1 and CDR2 are SQVTM and ANQGSEA. This CDR3 reads CSAKGAGSYEQYF.

The V and J genes are TRBV20-1 and TRBJ1-5; TCRdb indicates TRBD1, and absent DNA this call remains unverified. The CDR3 runs 13 residues. Germline CDR1 reads DFQATT; CDR2 reads SNEGSKA (reference sequence). The CDR3 here is CSARQGKNQPQHF.

V and J are TRBV7-2 and TRBJ2-4; TCRdb's D call, TRBD2, is unchecked because there is no DNA. The CDR3 runs 12 residues. Germline CDR1 and CDR2: SGHTA and FQGNSA. CDR3 sequence: CASSRQGGIQYF.

The chain uses TRBV7-2 and TRBJ2-3; TCRdb lists TRBD2, though no DNA is available to test this call. Germline V gives CDR1 SGHTA, CDR2 FQGNSA. The CDR3 runs 17 residues. The CDR3 region is CASSLGLAGGPSDTQYF.

The CDR3 is CASSLSRGDSPLHF. The V gene is TRBV5-6, the J gene TRBJ1-6; TCRdb picks TRBD1, but there is no DNA to check that call. This CDR3 has 14 residues. CDR1 and CDR2 from the germline V gene are SGHDT and YYEEEE.

The chain recombines TRBV20-1 with TRBJ2-5. This CDR3 is 12 amino acids long. Germline assignment: CDR1 DFQATT and CDR2 SNEGSKA (reference sequence). The CDR3 is CSARVRKETQYF.

The chain uses TRBV5-1 and TRBJ2-3; TCRdb gives TRBD1 as the D gene, but with no DNA this cannot be confirmed. The CDR3 runs 14 residues. The germline gives CDR1 SGHRS, CDR2 YFSETQ. This chain's CDR3 is CASSSGTITDTQYF.